This entry is about one TCR beta chain. The CDR3 is made up of 14 amino acids. The junction had 10 bases not matched to a gene; V was cut back by 4 bases and J by 9 bases. Per the germline V gene, CDR1 is SGHVS and CDR2 is FNYEAQ. These data originate in a study of blood T cell repertoires in COVID-19. Study as a whole: Whether acute or convalescent, the COVID-19 samples came from the United States, Italy and Spain.

The authors' processing: Amplification of reference gene primers provided the estimated nucleated cell counts. Assay used: immunoSEQ multiplex PCR; TCRdb lists only in-frame clones, some missing. D and trimming were read from the DNA, whereas the V and J calls and clone size are those reported in that table. This repertoire shows around 80,000 clones, over 65% found once; its top ten account for 4.5% to 6%. The clonotype originates from a man in his forties or fifties with active or convalescent COVID-19. Material for sequencing was peripheral blood. V is TRBV7-6 and J is TRBJ2-5; 8 nucleotides agree with TRBD2. The CDR3 loop is CASSSGGAEMAQYF. CDR3 nucleotide sequence: TGTGCCAGCAGCTCGGGAGGGGCGGAAATGGCCCAGTACTTC. The full variable domain, in which reference TRBV7-6 and TRBJ2-5 provide the parts outside the CDR3, is GAGVSQSPRYKVTKRGQDVALRCDPISGHVSLYWYRQALGQGPEFLTYFNYEAQQDKSGLPNDRFSAERPEGSISTLTIQRTEQRDSAMYRCASSSGGAEMAQYFGPGTRLLVL.